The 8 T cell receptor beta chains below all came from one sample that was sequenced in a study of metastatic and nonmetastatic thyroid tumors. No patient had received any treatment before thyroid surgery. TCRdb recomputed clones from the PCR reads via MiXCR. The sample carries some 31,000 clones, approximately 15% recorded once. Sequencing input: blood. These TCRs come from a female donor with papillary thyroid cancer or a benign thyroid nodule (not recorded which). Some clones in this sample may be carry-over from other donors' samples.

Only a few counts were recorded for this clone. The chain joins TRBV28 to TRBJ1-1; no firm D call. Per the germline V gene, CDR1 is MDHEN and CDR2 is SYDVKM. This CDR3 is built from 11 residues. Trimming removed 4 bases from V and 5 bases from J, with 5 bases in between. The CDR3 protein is CASSCGTEAFF. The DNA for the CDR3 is TGTGCCAGCAGTTGTGGTACTGAAGCTTTCTTT.

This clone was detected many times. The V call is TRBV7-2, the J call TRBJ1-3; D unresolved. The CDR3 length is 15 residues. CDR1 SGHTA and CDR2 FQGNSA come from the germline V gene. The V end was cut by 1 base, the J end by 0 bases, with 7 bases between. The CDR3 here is CASSLGGVSGNTIYF. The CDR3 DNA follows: TGTGCCAGCAGCTTAGGTGGTGTCTCTGGAAACACCATATATTTT.

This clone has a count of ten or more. CDR3 sequence (DNA): TGTGCCAGCAGCCAAACCGGGGAGCTGTTTTTT. Its protein product is CASSQTGELFF. The rearrangement links TRBV3-1 to TRBJ2-2; D uncertain. CDR1 and CDR2 (germline): LGHDT, YNNKEL (reference sequence). Trimming pared 2 bases from V and 5 bases from J, leaving 0 bases between. The CDR3 is 11 residues long.

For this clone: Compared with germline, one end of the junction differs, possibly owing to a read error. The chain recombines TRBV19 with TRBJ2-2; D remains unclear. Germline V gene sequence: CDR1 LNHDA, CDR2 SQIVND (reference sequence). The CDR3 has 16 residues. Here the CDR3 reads CASSRVSPLNTGQLFF. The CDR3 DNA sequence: TGTGCCAGTAGTCGTGTTTCCCCGTTGAACACCGGGCAGCTGTTTTTT.

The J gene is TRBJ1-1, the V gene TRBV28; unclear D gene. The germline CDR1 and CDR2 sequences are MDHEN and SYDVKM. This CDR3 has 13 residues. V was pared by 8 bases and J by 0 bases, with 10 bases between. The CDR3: CASAEQLNTEAFF. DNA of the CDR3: TGTGCCAGCGCCGAACAGTTGAACACTGAAGCTTTCTTT.

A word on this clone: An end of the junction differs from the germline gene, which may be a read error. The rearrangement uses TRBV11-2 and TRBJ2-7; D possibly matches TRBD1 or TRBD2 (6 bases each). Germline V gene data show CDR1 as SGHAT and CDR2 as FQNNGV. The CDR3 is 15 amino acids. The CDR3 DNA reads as TGTGCCAGCAGCCGCCGAGGGGGGAGTTGGGACGATCAGTACTTC. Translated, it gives CASSRRGGSWDDQYF.

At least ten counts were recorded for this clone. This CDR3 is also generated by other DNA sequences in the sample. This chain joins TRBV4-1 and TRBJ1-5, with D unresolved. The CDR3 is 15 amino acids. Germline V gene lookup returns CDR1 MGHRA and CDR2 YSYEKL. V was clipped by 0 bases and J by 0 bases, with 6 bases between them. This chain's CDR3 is CASSQDIFSNQPQHF. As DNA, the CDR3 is TGCGCCAGCAGCCAAGATATCTTTAGCAATCAGCCCCAGCATTTT.

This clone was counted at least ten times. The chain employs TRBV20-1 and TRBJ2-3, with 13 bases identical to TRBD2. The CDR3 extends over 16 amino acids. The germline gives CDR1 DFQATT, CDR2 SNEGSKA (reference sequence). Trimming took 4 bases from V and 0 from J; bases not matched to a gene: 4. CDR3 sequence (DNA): TGCAGTGCTAAGGGACTAGCGGGAACTAGCACAGATACGCAGTATTTT. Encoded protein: CSAKGLAGTSTDTQYF.